This entry concerns a single T cell receptor (beta chain). Its target is not known. The data derive from a study of T-cell memory formation after mild COVID-19. Study-wide context: TCR clusters were mostly donor specific. Points from the study as a whole: Pre-infection memory showed some responding clones, and this suggested that cross-reactive memory joined. Mostly located in CM and EM were contracting CD4+ clones, with contracting CD8+ clones located in EMRA.

The CDR3 is 13 residues long. V lost 0 bases and J 5 bases, leaving 5 bases between the germline ends. Looked up from germline, CDR1 is LGHDT and CDR2 is YNNKEL (reference sequence). TCR alpha and TCR beta cDNA libraries carrying sample barcodes and UMIs came from 5'RACE with constant-segment primers. TCRdb passed the 5' RACE reads through MiXCR, listing each CDR3 protein once. The data contain 95,000 to 120,000 distinct CDR3 sequences, roughly a sixth of them singletons. The material sequenced was PBMCs or a T cell subset sorted from them (not recorded which). The chain couples TRBV3-1 to TRBJ1-5; D not resolved. This TCR came from a man aged 18 to 30 who had mild COVID-19 (a few samples of this study predate the infection). Cell type and time point are not known. The CDR3 sequence is CASSQDLDQPQHF. The CDR3 DNA is TGTGCCAGCAGCCAAGACCTGGATCAGCCCCAGCATTTT.